In this sample, the clone carrying this T cell receptor (beta chain) turned up once. Its target is unknown. Its ends do not fully match the called genes, so a read error is possible. This entry belongs to a study of cytomegalovirus exposure and HLA in healthy donors. General study points: The authors enumerated 164 TCR beta chains as linked to cytomegalovirus. Sequencing depth across donors, presence/absence analyses assumed, was roughly uniform.

Germline lookup yields CDR1 SGHDN and CDR2 FVKESK. The CDR3 covers 13 residues. PCR amplification relied on 60 Vbeta primers (plus 13 Jbeta primers). Profiled with immunoSEQ multiplex PCR; TCRdb holds only in-frame clones, not every one. The sample lists 55,000 to 70,000 clones, roughly 74% occurring once. The rearrangement uses TRBV14 and TRBJ1-2, with 9 bases fitting TRBD1. The TCR was taken from a man younger than 30 in good health and CMV-seropositive. The sample was PBMCs. Written as DNA, the CDR3 is TGTGCCAGCAGCCTATGGCCCTGGGACAGGGTACTCTTC. Amino acids: CASSLWPWDRVLF.